Listed below are T cell receptor beta chains from one sample, sequenced in a study of shared T cell receptors in the human thymus. Profiled with immunoSEQ multiplex PCR; TCRdb holds only in-frame clones, not every one. Among hundreds of thousands of clones listed, more than 75% were seen once. These sequences were also reported in another study, on human thymus T cells.

The sample comprised thymocytes. The receptors originated from a boy younger than two with a congenital heart defect. Each CDR3 is given with its conserved first and last residue. The order of the fields is J gene, V gene, CDR3 protein.

J gene: TRBJ2-3
V gene: TRBV9
CDR3 protein: CASSSQAGTEGDTQYF

J gene: TRBJ1-4
V gene: TRBV4-3
CDR3 protein: CASSQEVDRDWTNEKLFF

J gene: TRBJ1-2
V gene: TRBV29-1
CDR3 protein: CSVEVSYGYTF

J gene: TRBJ2-7
V gene: TRBV5-4
CDR3 protein: CASSLAGNLGYEQYF

J gene: TRBJ2-7
V gene: TRBV19
CDR3 protein: CATKLAGDHEQYF

J gene: TRBJ1-2
V gene: TRBV11-2
CDR3 protein: CASSLDRRGPRSDYGYTF

J gene: TRBJ1-5
V gene: TRBV2
CDR3 protein: CASSTLRDTHSNQPQHF

J gene: TRBJ2-1
V gene: TRBV5-1
CDR3 protein: CASSPRTSGRGDPYNEQFF

J gene: TRBJ2-7
V gene: TRBV6-1
CDR3 protein: CASTSVEQYF

J gene: TRBJ2-3
V gene: TRBV10-2
CDR3 protein: CASSEWGPSTDTQYF

J gene: TRBJ2-1
V gene: TRBV27
CDR3 protein: CASSPRTSGPAGNEQFF

J gene: TRBJ1-1
V gene: TRBV5-5
CDR3 protein: CASSLPRTGSRNTEAFF

J gene: TRBJ2-7
V gene: TRBV30
CDR3 protein: CAWSQTRGRNEQYF

J gene: TRBJ2-7
V gene: TRBV28
CDR3 protein: CASSIRQGSSYEQYF

J gene: TRBJ1-1
V gene: TRBV6-5
CDR3 protein: CASSYSHLDSLLRAFF

J gene: TRBJ2-5
V gene: TRBV5-1
CDR3 protein: CASSLGLGEETQYF

J gene: TRBJ2-7
V gene: TRBV6-5
CDR3 protein: CASSSPFSGSYEQYF

J gene: TRBJ2-1
V gene: TRBV12-5
CDR3 protein: CASGLGQLYNEQFF

J gene: TRBJ2-3
V gene: TRBV4-1
CDR3 protein: CASSQPSTDTQYF

J gene: TRBJ2-7
V gene: TRBV2
CDR3 protein: CASSEVVSQGEQYF

J gene: TRBJ2-5
V gene: TRBV7-2
CDR3 protein: CASSFRASGSSETQYF

J gene: TRBJ2-7
V gene: TRBV27
CDR3 protein: CASGRQAPSYEQYF

J gene: TRBJ2-7
V gene: TRBV5-6
CDR3 protein: CASRPVSRTNYEQYF

J gene: TRBJ2-7
V gene: TRBV11-2
CDR3 protein: CASSTSGWNYEQYF

J gene: TRBJ2-1
V gene: TRBV5-4
CDR3 protein: CASSFPSRVDNEQFF

J gene: TRBJ2-3
V gene: TRBV10-1
CDR3 protein: CASSEDRGTDTQYF

J gene: TRBJ2-2
V gene: TRBV2
CDR3 protein: CARYWGLADHTGELFF

J gene: TRBJ2-6
V gene: TRBV19
CDR3 protein: CASSPVSSGANVLTF

J gene: TRBJ2-1
V gene: TRBV4-3
CDR3 protein: CASSQDRGGSSYNEQFF

J gene: TRBJ2-2
V gene: TRBV4-1
CDR3 protein: CANNPRTEDDTGELFF

J gene: TRBJ2-1
V gene: TRBV2
CDR3 protein: CASRDHRAYNEQFF

J gene: TRBJ2-7
V gene: TRBV7-9
CDR3 protein: CASSGRGQGEGSALFF

J gene: TRBJ2-7
V gene: TRBV7-2
CDR3 protein: CASSQRPGHHYEQYF

J gene: TRBJ2-1
V gene: TRBV27
CDR3 protein: CASRLAGGPVYNEQFF

J gene: TRBJ2-2
V gene: TRBV9
CDR3 protein: CASSSRVSNTGELFF

J gene: TRBJ2-7
V gene: TRBV14
CDR3 protein: CASSQDLSATSRYYEQYF

J gene: TRBJ1-2
V gene: TRBV27
CDR3 protein: CASSPRTGHSTGGYTF

J gene: TRBJ2-1
V gene: TRBV30
CDR3 protein: CAWSVVPGLAGGKYGEQFF

J gene: TRBJ1-5
V gene: TRBV18
CDR3 protein: CASSPDRDFNQPQHF

J gene: TRBJ2-2
V gene: TRBV28
CDR3 protein: CAIHPQLAGAGELFF

J gene: TRBJ1-1
V gene: TRBV19
CDR3 protein: CASSSGLYSEAFF

J gene: TRBJ2-5
V gene: TRBV7-9
CDR3 protein: CASSLAGTPGILLKTQYF

J gene: TRBJ2-7
V gene: TRBV18
CDR3 protein: CASSPADRDSLYNEQYF

J gene: TRBJ1-4
V gene: TRBV15
CDR3 protein: CATSRFHRGVEKLFF

J gene: TRBJ2-7
V gene: TRBV14
CDR3 protein: CASSQWTSFNSYEQYF

J gene: TRBJ2-3
V gene: TRBV29-1
CDR3 protein: CSVEAQGLGADTQYF

J gene: TRBJ2-5
V gene: TRBV6-5
CDR3 protein: CASSSPGTSVQETQYF

J gene: TRBJ2-3
V gene: TRBV4-3
CDR3 protein: CASSQESIRLADHSTDTQYF